This entry lists 8 T cell receptor beta chains sequenced from one sample in a study of blood T cell repertoires in COVID-19. This table comes from immunoSEQ multiplex PCR, and its TCRdb copy is limited to in-frame clones, with some not included. In the table there are 300,000 to 400,000 clones, roughly 90% of which are singletons. The specimen sequenced was PBMCs or T cells enriched from blood (not recorded which). These receptors came from a woman aged 25 to 39 with acute COVID-19.

The rearrangement uses TRBV23-1 and TRBJ1-6, with TRBD1 matching over 10 bases. TRBV23-1 is an open reading frame, and its role is uncertain. The CDR3 length is 15 residues. With 2 bases clipped from V and 7 bases from J, the junction kept 2 bases outside the gene matches. The CDR3 here is CASSQGGQGNSPLHF. The CDR3 nucleotides read TGCGCCAGCAGTCAAGGGGGACAGGGGAATTCACCCCTCCACTTT.

The J gene is TRBJ1-6, the V gene TRBV19; 9 nucleotides match TRBD1. The CDR3 extends over 16 amino acids. Per germline, CDR1 LNHDA and CDR2 SQIVND (reference sequence). Germline trimming cut 3 bases from V and 4 bases from J; bases unmatched to any gene: 4. The CDR3 loop is CASSMGTGIYNSPLHF. The CDR3 nucleotides are TGTGCCAGTAGTATGGGGACAGGGATTTATAATTCACCCCTCCACTTT.

This chain uses TRBV4-3 with TRBJ1-4, with 8 bases aligning to TRBD1. The CDR3 has 15 residues. J was trimmed by 3 bases and V by 4 bases; bases with no gene match: 4. Per the germline V gene, CDR1 is LGHNA and CDR2 is YSLEER. The CDR3 reads CASSLGQGPNEKLFF. CDR3 nucleotide sequence: TGCGCCAGCAGCCTCGGACAGGGACCTAATGAAAAACTGTTTTTT.

The chain joins TRBV2 to TRBJ1-1; possibly TRBD1 for D (6 bases). V dropped 4 bases and J dropped 4 bases, with 10 bases sitting between them. The CDR3 contains 13 residues. Per the germline V gene, CDR1 is SNHLY and CDR2 is FYNNEI. The CDR3 loop is CASSVSGATEAFF. CDR3 DNA: TGTGCCAGCAGTGTTTCAGGGGCCACTGAAGCTTTCTTT.

The V gene is TRBV10-3, the J gene TRBJ1-3; TRBD1 is a possible D gene (6 bases). The germline gives CDR1 ENHRY, CDR2 SYGVKD. CDR3 length: 16 amino acids. Trimming removed 4 bases from V and 0 bases from J, with 13 bases in between. CDR3 sequence reads: CAISGGHRSSGNTIYF. CDR3 DNA: TGTGCCATCAGTGGGGGGCACAGGAGCTCTGGAAACACCATATATTTT.

This clone appeared once. The V and J genes are TRBV12-1 and TRBJ1-5; TRBD1, the D gene given by the table, was not confirmed from the DNA. TRBV12-1 is designated a pseudogene. This CDR3 has 18 amino acids. CDR3 DNA: TGTTCCAGCAGCCCGGACAGGGGGCGCGGGGTTAGCAATCAGCCCCAGCATTTT. It encodes CSSSPDRGRGVSNQPQHF.

The rearrangement links TRBV20-1 to TRBJ1-1; 8 nucleotides align to TRBD1. Germline loops: CDR1 DFQATT, CDR2 SNEGSKA (reference sequence). This CDR3 has 11 amino acids. V was pared by 6 bases and J by 10 bases, with 7 bases of the junction left unmatched. The CDR3 here is CSARQGNGAFF. The DNA for the CDR3 is TGCAGTGCCAGACAGGGGAACGGAGCTTTCTTT.

The chain has TRBV3-1 (or the pseudogene TRBV3-2) and TRBJ2-1, with D possibly being TRBD2 (7 bases). The V and J ends lost 5 bases and 2 bases respectively, with 13 bases between them. Germline assignment: CDR1 LGHDT and CDR2 YNNKEL (reference sequence). The CDR3 is 15 residues long. This CDR3 reads CASSSPGGPYNEQFF. For the CDR3, the DNA is TGTGCCAGCAGCTCACCCGGGGGGCCCTACAATGAGCAGTTCTTC.